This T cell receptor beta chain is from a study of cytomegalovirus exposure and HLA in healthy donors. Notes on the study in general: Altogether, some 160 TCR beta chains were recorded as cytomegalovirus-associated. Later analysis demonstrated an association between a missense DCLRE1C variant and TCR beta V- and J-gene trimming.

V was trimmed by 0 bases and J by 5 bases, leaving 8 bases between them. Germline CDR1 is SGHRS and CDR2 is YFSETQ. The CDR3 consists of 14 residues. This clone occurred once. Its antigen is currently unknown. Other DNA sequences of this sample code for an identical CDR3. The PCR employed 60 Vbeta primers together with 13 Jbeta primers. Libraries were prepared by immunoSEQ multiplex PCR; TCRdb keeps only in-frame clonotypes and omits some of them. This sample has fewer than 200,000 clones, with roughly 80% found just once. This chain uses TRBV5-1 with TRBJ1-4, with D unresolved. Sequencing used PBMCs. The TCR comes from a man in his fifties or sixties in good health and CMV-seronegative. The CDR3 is CASSLGGRNEKLFF. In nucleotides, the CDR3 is TGCGCCAGCAGCTTGGGTGGGAGGAATGAAAAACTGTTTTTT.